This TCR beta chain was identified during a study of control samples from healthy donors and cancer patients. Trimming removed 3 bases from V and 7 bases from J, with 12 bases in between. This CDR3 spans 13 amino acids. The germline V gene has CDR1 KGHSH and CDR2 LQKENI. Libraries were prepared by immunoSEQ multiplex PCR; TCRdb keeps only in-frame clonotypes and omits some of them. The table includes over 75,000 clones, roughly four fifths detected once. Sequences were obtained from blood. The clonotype originates from a man aged 60-69 years in good health. The rearrangement uses TRBV18 and TRBJ1-1; tentatively, D is TRBD1 (6 bases). In nucleotides, the CDR3 is TGTGCCAGCTCACCCCAGGGGAGGAGTGAAGCTTTCTTT. It yields the protein CASSPQGRSEAFF.